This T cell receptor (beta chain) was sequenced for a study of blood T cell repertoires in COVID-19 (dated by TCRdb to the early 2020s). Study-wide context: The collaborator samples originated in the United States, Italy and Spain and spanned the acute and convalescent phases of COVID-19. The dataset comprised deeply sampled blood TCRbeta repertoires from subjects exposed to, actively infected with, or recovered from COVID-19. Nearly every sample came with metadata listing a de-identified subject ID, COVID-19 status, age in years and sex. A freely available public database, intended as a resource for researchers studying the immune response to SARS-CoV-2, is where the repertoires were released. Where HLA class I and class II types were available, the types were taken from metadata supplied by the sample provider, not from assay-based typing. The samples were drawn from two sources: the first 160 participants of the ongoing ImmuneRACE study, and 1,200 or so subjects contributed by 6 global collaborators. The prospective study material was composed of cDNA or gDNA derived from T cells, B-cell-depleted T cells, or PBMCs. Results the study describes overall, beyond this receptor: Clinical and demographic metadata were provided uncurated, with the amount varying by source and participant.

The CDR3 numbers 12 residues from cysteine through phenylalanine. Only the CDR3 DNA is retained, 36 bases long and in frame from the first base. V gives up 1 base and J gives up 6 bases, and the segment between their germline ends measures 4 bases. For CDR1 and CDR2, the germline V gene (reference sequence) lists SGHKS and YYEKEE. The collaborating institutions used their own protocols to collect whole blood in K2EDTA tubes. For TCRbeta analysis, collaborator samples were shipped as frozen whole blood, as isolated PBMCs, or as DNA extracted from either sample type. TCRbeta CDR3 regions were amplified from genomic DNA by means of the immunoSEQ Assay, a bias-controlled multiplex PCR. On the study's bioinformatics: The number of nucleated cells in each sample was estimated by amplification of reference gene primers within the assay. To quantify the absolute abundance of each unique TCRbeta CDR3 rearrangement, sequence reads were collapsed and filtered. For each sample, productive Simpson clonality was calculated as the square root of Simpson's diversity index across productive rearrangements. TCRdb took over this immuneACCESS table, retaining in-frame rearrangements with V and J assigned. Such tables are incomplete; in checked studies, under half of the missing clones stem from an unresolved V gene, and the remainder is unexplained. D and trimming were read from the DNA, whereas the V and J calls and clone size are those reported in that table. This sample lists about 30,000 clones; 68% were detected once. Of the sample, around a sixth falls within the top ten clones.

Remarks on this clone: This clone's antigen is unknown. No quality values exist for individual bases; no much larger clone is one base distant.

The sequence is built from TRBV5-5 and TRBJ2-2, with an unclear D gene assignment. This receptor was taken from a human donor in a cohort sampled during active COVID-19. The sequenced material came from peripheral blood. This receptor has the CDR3 CASSLKPGELFF. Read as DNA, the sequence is TGTGCCAGCAGCTTGAAGCCCGGGGAGCTGTTTTTT.